These 18 T cell receptor beta chains came from one sample sequenced in a study of blood T cells in healthy people across ages. Using a J-beta primer mix together with a sample-barcoded 5' primer, a second PCR was run for about 7 to 12 cycles. Using its own MiXCR run on the 5' RACE reads, TCRdb lists one record per CDR3 protein. The table has 850,000 or so distinct CDR3 sequences, around 26% seen once; the top ten hold 15% to 20%. Sequencing was carried out using blood. These receptor sequences come from an elderly woman in good health.

This clonotype was observed at least ten times. The CDR3 nucleotides are TGTGCCAGCAGTTTGTCGGGCAGGGTAGGGAACGAGCAGTACTTC. Translation gives CASSLSGRVGNEQYF. The chain links TRBV28 to TRBJ2-5, with D perhaps TRBD1 (5 bases). With the DNA end fitting TRBJ2-7 better, the J assignment may be wrong. Looked up from germline, CDR1 is MDHEN and CDR2 is SYDVKM. The CDR3 runs 15 residues.

This clonotype was found many times. The rearrangement joins TRBV6-6 to TRBJ1-2; TRBD1 matches at 9 bases. There are 13 residues in the CDR3. V shed 6 bases, J shed 6 bases, and the junction held 5 bases outside the gene matches. Germline lookup yields CDR1 MNHNY and CDR2 SVGAGI (reference sequence). CDR3 in amino acids: CASRDRTGDGYTF. The CDR3 DNA is TGTGCCAGCAGAGACCGGACAGGGGATGGCTACACCTTC.

Points on this clonotype: Being one base from a much bigger clone, this may be a read error. Written as DNA, the CDR3 is TGTGCCAGCAGCAAGAGGAACAGACCTAATGAAAAACTGTTTTTT. Translation: CASSKRNRPNEKLFF. The J gene is TRBJ1-4, the V gene TRBV7-2; D unclear. The CDR3 sequence is 15 residues long. The V gene lost 5 bases and the J gene lost 3 bases, with 13 bases spanning the gap. Per the germline V gene, CDR1 is SGHTA and CDR2 is FQGNSA.

This clonotype showed up many times. The genes are TRBV4-3 and TRBJ1-5; no clear D. Trimming pared 0 bases from V and 2 bases from J, leaving 8 bases between. Germline V CDR1 and CDR2: LGHNA, YSLEER. This CDR3 has 15 residues. The CDR3 DNA is TGCGCCAGCAGCCAAGAACCATTGGGCAATCAGCCCCAGCATTTT. It specifies CASSQEPLGNQPQHF.

This clonotype has only a few counts. The chain couples TRBV21-1 to TRBJ1-5; the table names TRBD1, a call not compared with the DNA. TRBV21-1 is a documented pseudogene. CDR3 length: 17 amino acids. CDR3: CASSSQRRGVGNQPQHF. CDR3 nucleotide sequence: TGTGCCAGCAGCTCCCAGCGAAGGGGAGTCGGCAATCAGCCCCAGCATTTT.

Here the CDR3 DNA reads TGTGCCAGCAGCCAACTACCTTACAGGGGTACGAACGAGCAGTACTTC. Translating it yields CASSQLPYRGTNEQYF. This chain joins TRBV3-1 and TRBJ2-7, with TRBD1 matching over 7 bases. V trimming: 2 bases; J trimming: 5 bases; junction bases outside the gene matches: 12. The CDR3 has 16 amino acids. CDR1 is LGHDT and CDR2 is YNNKEL in the germline V gene (reference sequence).

J is TRBJ1-4 and V is TRBV24-1, with a tentative D call TRBD1 (5 bases). Deletions cut 7 bases from V and 2 bases from J, with 7 bases between. The CDR3 has 13 amino acids. The germline V gene encodes CDR1 KGHDR and CDR2 SFDVKD. CDR3 DNA sequence: TGTGCCACCAGGGCAGGGACTAATGAAAAACTGTTTTTT. This codes for CATRAGTNEKLFF.

This clonotype was seen many times. The CDR3 region has the DNA TGTGCCAGCAGCTCCTTTCTTAGCACAGATACGCAGTATTTT. Translation gives CASSSFLSTDTQYF. V and J are TRBV7-2 and TRBJ2-3; D not resolved. The CDR3 is 14 residues long. Germline values: CDR1 SGHTA, CDR2 FQGNSA. V was trimmed by 4 bases and J by 0 bases, leaving 8 bases between them.

J is TRBJ1-1 and V is TRBV3-1, with TRBD1 identical over 7 bases. Trimming took 3 bases from V and 4 from J; bases not matched to a gene: 5. Per the germline V gene, CDR1 is LGHDT and CDR2 is YNNKEL (reference sequence). This CDR3 has 14 residues. The CDR3 reads CASSHYDRATEAFF. The CDR3, as DNA: TGTGCCAGCAGCCACTACGACAGGGCCACTGAAGCTTTCTTT.

For this clonotype: Being one base from a much bigger clone, this may be a read error. In DNA form, the CDR3 reads TGTGCCAGCAGTTTAGGCGGGGGGTGCTATGAGCAGTTCTTC. Translation gives CASSLGGGCYEQFF. The V call is TRBV12-3 or TRBV12-4, the J call TRBJ2-1; 8 bases fit TRBD2. The trim removed 1 base at V and 8 bases at J, leaving 4 bases unmatched. The CDR3 consists of 14 residues.

This chain joins TRBV6-1 and TRBJ1-1; D possibly corresponds to TRBD1 (6 bases). Trimming stripped 4 bases from V and 1 base from J, with 10 bases between. In germline, CDR1 is MNHNS, CDR2 SASEGT. The CDR3 covers 14 residues. The CDR3 DNA reads as TGTGCCAGCAGTGGCCGGGACAAGAACACTGAAGCTTTCTTT. This translates into CASSGRDKNTEAFF.

This clonotype was seen at least ten times. The chain joins TRBV6-2 or TRBV6-3 to TRBJ2-3, with 16 bases that match TRBD2. The germline gives CDR1 MNHEY, CDR2 SVGEGT. The V segment lost 6 bases and the J segment 7 bases; nucleotides outside the gene matches: 10. The CDR3 extends over 17 amino acids. CDR3 bases: TGTGCCAGCAGCCCCGGGACTAGCGGGGGGGCCGGATATACGCAGTATTTT. Protein sequence: CASSPGTSGGAGYTQYF.

This clonotype was seen many times. V usage is TRBV7-2 and J usage is TRBJ2-1, with 13 bases identical to TRBD2. J was trimmed by 8 bases and V by 5 bases; bases with no gene match: 6. Germline V lookup: CDR1 SGHTA, CDR2 FQGNSA. The CDR3 sequence is 15 residues long. The CDR3 is CASSLGTSGEDEQFF. The CDR3 nucleotides are TGTGCCAGCAGCCTAGGGACTAGCGGGGAGGATGAGCAGTTCTTC.

The CDR3 here is CAWTQAGVTDTQYF. CDR3 coding DNA: TGTGCCTGGACACAAGCGGGGGTCACAGATACGCAGTATTTT. The chain uses TRBV30 and TRBJ2-3; 8 nucleotides line up with TRBD2. Germline lookup yields CDR1 GTSNPN and CDR2 SVGIG (reference sequence). Unmatched junction bases numbered 5, after V lost 4 bases and J lost 2 bases. This CDR3 contains 14 residues.

This clonotype was seen a few times. This may stem from a read error, because a much larger clone lies one nucleotide away. The V call is TRBV5-1, the J call TRBJ2-7; D may correspond to TRBD1 or TRBD2 (5 bases each). This CDR3 contains 14 residues. Germline lookup yields CDR1 SGHRS and CDR2 YFSETQ. Trimming removed 0 bases at V and 7 bases at J, with 14 bases between. Written as DNA, the CDR3 is TGCGCCAGCAGCTTGGGGCCCAGAGGGGATGAGCAGTACTTC. Its protein is CASSLGPRGDEQYF.

The table lists this clonotype with a few counts. The CDR3 nucleotides read TGCAGCGGGGGAGATGGCTACACCTTC. Translation gives CSGGDGYTF. This chain uses TRBV29-1 with TRBJ1-2, with no clear D. The germline V gene encodes CDR1 SQVTM and CDR2 ANQGSEA. V was shortened by 7 bases and J by 6 bases, with 6 bases between the two germline ends. There are 9 residues in the CDR3.

Points on this clonotype: A single base separates this from a much larger clone, so it may be a read error. The rearrangement joins TRBV2 to TRBJ2-7; D uncertain. The J call may be in error: the DNA end matches TRBJ2-5 better. Germline loops: CDR1 SNHLY, CDR2 FYNNEI. The CDR3 has 13 residues. The CDR3 protein is CASSVVSRGTQYF. CDR3 DNA: TGTGCCAGCAGTGTTGTTAGCAGAGGGACCCAGTACTTC.

This clonotype was detected ten times or more. This chain connects TRBV20-1 to TRBJ2-1; D is possibly TRBD2 (7 bases). V lost 6 bases to trimming and J lost 5 bases, with 14 bases between them. The CDR3 is 13 amino acids. CDR1 and CDR2 (germline): DFQATT, SNEGSKA (reference sequence). The CDR3 nucleotides are TGCAGTGCCTTCGGGGGGACAAACAATGAGCAGTTCTTC. It yields the protein CSAFGGTNNEQFF.